These 32 T cell receptor beta chains were sequenced from one sample in a study of cytomegalovirus exposure and HLA in healthy donors. Primers for the PCR totalled 60 Vbeta and 13 Jbeta. Clones were read by immunoSEQ multiplex PCR, and TCRdb kept only the in-frame ones, dropping some. This table has approximately 140,000 clones, about three quarters appearing once. Material: PBMCs. The receptor source for this set is a human donor in good health.

This clone was seen a handful of times. V is TRBV14 and J is TRBJ2-1; the match to TRBD2 covers 7 bases. The CDR3 contains 14 residues. Unmatched junction bases numbered 5, after V lost 1 base and J lost 8 bases. Germline V gives CDR1 SGHDN, CDR2 FVKESK. The CDR3 coding sequence is TGTGCCAGCAGCCAAGGGGGGGGAATCCATGAGCAGTTCTTC. Translated, it gives CASSQGGGIHEQFF.

The count of this clone is one. The chain is built from TRBV28 and TRBJ1-2; 7 nucleotides align to TRBD1. Germline V gene data show CDR1 as MDHEN and CDR2 as SYDVKM. V lost 10 bases to trimming and J lost 8 bases; unmatched junction nucleotides: 13. The CDR3 is made up of 13 amino acids. CDR3 sequence: CATFPPTGNGYTF. Written as DNA, the CDR3 is TGTGCCACCTTCCCCCCGACAGGGAACGGCTACACCTTC.

The chain uses TRBV2 and TRBJ2-5; a possible D gene is TRBD1 (6 bases). Trimming took 9 bases from V and 4 from J, leaving 15 bases between them. The CDR3 is made up of 13 amino acids. CDR1 is SNHLY, CDR2 FYNNEI, per germline. Here the CDR3 reads CARRVTGLETQYF. The CDR3 bases are TGTGCCAGACGAGTCACAGGGTTAGAGACCCAGTACTTC.

Regarding this clone: Compared with germline, one end of the junction differs, possibly owing to a read error. This rearrangement joins TRBV14 to TRBJ2-2; no clear D. Germline CDR1 SGHDN, CDR2 FVKESK. The CDR3 is 14 amino acids. For the CDR3, the DNA is TGTGCCAGCAGCCCTCGTCCGAACACCAGGGAGCTGTTTTTT. Its protein is CASSPRPNTRELFF.

The chain employs TRBV10-3 and TRBJ1-2, with no clear D. Germline CDR1 is ENHRY and CDR2 is SYGVKD. V was shortened by 4 bases and J by 8 bases, with 11 bases between the two germline ends. This CDR3 is built from 12 residues. The CDR3 loop reads CAISGSTSGYTF. CDR3 nucleotides: TGTGCCATCAGTGGATCAACATCGGGCTACACCTTC.

CDR3 protein: CASSFGNRAQPQHF. The CDR3 DNA is TGTGCCAGCAGCTTTGGGAACAGGGCTCAGCCCCAGCATTTT. The rearrangement uses TRBV7-9 and TRBJ1-5; possible D gene TRBD1, 6 bases. The CDR3 totals 14 residues. Germline V CDR1 and CDR2: SEHNR, FQNEAQ (reference sequence). V lost 3 bases, J lost 6 bases, and 12 bases lay in between.

Remarks on this clone: Mismatch with germline at one junction end may stem from a read error. The chain carries TRBV7-9 and TRBJ2-4; D might be TRBD1 (5 bases). Germline-derived CDR1 and CDR2 are SEHNR and FQNEAQ (reference sequence). The CDR3 has 15 amino acids. CDR3 residues: CSSSLDGARKNIQYF. Here the CDR3 DNA reads TGTTCCAGCAGCTTAGATGGGGCGCGCAAAAACATTCAGTACTTC.

J is TRBJ2-7 and V is TRBV28, with 7 bases that match TRBD1. Per the germline V gene, CDR1 is MDHEN and CDR2 is SYDVKM. The junction had 9 bases not matched to a gene; V was cut back by 1 base and J by 0 bases. This CDR3 has 17 residues. The CDR3 loop is CASSLYQTGWISYEQYF. CDR3 coding DNA: TGTGCCAGCAGTTTATACCAGACAGGGTGGATCTCCTACGAGCAGTACTTC.

This clone was counted once. J is TRBJ1-2 and V is TRBV18, with 10 bases fitting TRBD1. Germline loops: CDR1 KGHSH, CDR2 LQKENI. The V segment lost 5 bases and the J segment 6 bases; nucleotides outside the gene matches: 9. The CDR3 runs to 15 residues. In DNA form, the CDR3 reads TGTGCCAGCTCAGCGGGGGACAGGGGACGGGATGGCTACACCTTC. It encodes CASSAGDRGRDGYTF.

The V and J genes are TRBV28 and TRBJ2-3, with 10 nucleotides matching TRBD2. The ends lost 7 bases at V and 1 base at J; junction bases unmatched: 2. Germline values: CDR1 MDHEN, CDR2 SYDVKM. The CDR3 sequence is 14 residues long. CDR3 in amino acids: CASNLAGGTDTQYF. In DNA form, the CDR3 reads TGTGCCAGCAACCTAGCGGGAGGCACAGATACGCAGTATTTT.

This clone appeared once. The chain combines TRBV19 with TRBJ1-3; D gene uncertain. The germline V gene encodes CDR1 LNHDA and CDR2 SQIVND (reference sequence). The CDR3 contains 15 residues. V was shortened by 3 bases and J by 0 bases, with 9 bases between the two germline ends. The CDR3 nucleotides are TGTGCCAGTAGTATTGCGCTCCACTCTGGAAACACCATATATTTT. The encoded protein is CASSIALHSGNTIYF.

The chain links TRBV6-1 to TRBJ2-5; D is perhaps TRBD2 (6 bases). Germline V lookup: CDR1 MNHNS, CDR2 SASEGT. The CDR3 sequence is 14 residues long. The V end was cut by 1 base, the J end by 5 bases, with 11 bases between. For the CDR3, the DNA is TGTGCCAGCAGTGAAGACGGAGGGCGCGAGACCCAGTACTTC. It specifies CASSEDGGRETQYF.

This clone was counted a few times. V gene TRBV6-5 combines with J gene TRBJ1-5, with unresolved D. The V gene lost 6 bases and the J gene lost 0 bases, with 6 bases spanning the gap. The CDR3 runs 13 residues. In germline, CDR1 is MNHEY, CDR2 SVGAGI. This chain's CDR3 is CASSRNSNQPQHF. The DNA for the CDR3 is TGTGCCAGCAGCCGTAATAGCAATCAGCCCCAGCATTTT.

The chain is built from TRBV19 and TRBJ1-1, with TRBD1 matching 9 bases. Germline assignment: CDR1 LNHDA and CDR2 SQIVND (reference sequence). The CDR3 spans 14 residues. V gave up 4 bases and J gave up 5 bases; unmatched junction bases: 5. CDR3 sequence reads: CASSTQGAWTEAFF. The DNA for the CDR3 is TGTGCCAGTAGTACACAGGGGGCTTGGACTGAAGCTTTCTTT.

The chain uses TRBV11-2 and TRBJ2-5, with D possibly TRBD2 on 6 matching bases. Germline CDR1 is SGHAT and CDR2 is FQNNGV. Trimming removed 5 bases at V and 5 bases at J, with 27 bases between. The CDR3 consists of 18 residues. The CDR3 DNA is TGTGCCAGCAGCGTCAGGCTCGTGGGGAGGTCGAGGTGGGAGACCCAGTACTTC. Its protein is CASSVRLVGRSRWETQYF.

The rearrangement joins TRBV29-1 to TRBJ1-3, with 7 bases lining up with TRBD1. Trimming at V came to 7 bases and at J to 3 bases, leaving 3 bases not matched to a gene. Germline V CDR1 and CDR2: SQVTM, ANQGSEA. CDR3 length: 12 amino acids. The CDR3 region is CSAGGGGNTIYF. Written as DNA, the CDR3 is TGCAGCGCAGGGGGAGGTGGAAACACCATATATTTT.

V gene TRBV7-3 combines with J gene TRBJ2-7; no reliable D call. V was cut by 4 bases and J by 2 bases, with 12 bases left in between. CDR3 length: 14 amino acids. CDR1 and CDR2 from the germline V gene are SGHTA and FQGTGA. As DNA, the CDR3 is TGTGCCAGCAGCTCCCCGTCTAACCCCTACGAGCAGTACTTC. This encodes CASSSPSNPYEQYF. The full variable domain, with the rest looked up from reference TRBV7-3 and TRBJ2-7, is GAGVSQTPSNKVTEKGKYVELRCDPISGHTALYWYRQSLGQGPEFLIYFQGTGAADDSGLPNDRFFAVRPEGSVSTLKIQRTERGDSAVYLCASSSPSNPYEQYFGPGTRLTVT.

This sequence joins TRBV10-3 and TRBJ2-5; TRBD2 aligns across 8 bases. Trimming took 2 bases from V and 5 from J; bases not matched to a gene: 4. CDR1 is ENHRY, CDR2 SYGVKD, per germline. This CDR3 has 14 residues. The CDR3 DNA sequence: TGTGCCATCAGTGAGAGCGGGAGCGGGGAGACCCAGTACTTC. It is translated as CAISESGSGETQYF.

The chain joins TRBV7-2 to TRBJ1-2; no reliable D call. V was cut by 0 bases and J by 4 bases, with 12 bases left in between. This CDR3 is built from 15 residues. In germline, CDR1 is SGHTA, CDR2 FQGNSA. CDR3 sequence: CASSLAADAFYGYTF. The CDR3 DNA is TGTGCCAGCAGCTTAGCAGCGGACGCTTTCTATGGCTACACCTTC.

This chain connects TRBV19 to TRBJ1-5; 8 nucleotides line up with TRBD1. The length of the CDR3 is 15 residues. The junction had 9 bases not matched to a gene; V was cut back by 9 bases and J by 2 bases. Germline V gene data show CDR1 as LNHDA and CDR2 as SQIVND (reference sequence). This CDR3 reads CASLGPTGGNQPQHF. The CDR3 nucleotides read TGTGCCAGCCTGGGGCCGACAGGGGGCAATCAGCCCCAGCATTTT.

V is TRBV7-2 and J is TRBJ2-2, with D possibly being TRBD2 (6 bases). This CDR3 has 15 amino acids. Looked up from germline, CDR1 is SGHTA and CDR2 is FQGNSA. V dropped 5 bases and J dropped 6 bases, with 16 bases sitting between them. CDR3 bases: TGTGCCAGCAGCAACCGGGACTTCGTCTCCGGGGAGCTGTTTTTT. This encodes CASSNRDFVSGELFF.

This rearrangement joins TRBV7-8 to TRBJ1-2; D may be TRBD1 (5 bases). Germline V gene data show CDR1 as SGHVS and CDR2 as FQNEAQ. V was shortened by 5 bases and J by 5 bases, with 21 bases between the two germline ends. The CDR3 sequence is 16 residues long. The CDR3 sequence is CASSQLDPGFLYGYTF. The DNA for the CDR3 is TGTGCCAGCAGCCAATTGGATCCAGGGTTTTTGTATGGCTACACCTTC.

In its sample, this clone was seen once. The chain recombines TRBV27 with TRBJ2-7; TRBD2 matches 13 bases. Germline CDR1 MNHEY, CDR2 SMNVEV (reference sequence). The V gene end was trimmed by 5 bases and the J gene end by 5 bases; junction bases not matched to a gene: 6. This CDR3 contains 15 residues. The DNA of the CDR3 is TGTGCCAGCAGTATCCGGACTAGCGGGAGCCACGAGCAGTACTTC. Translation gives CASSIRTSGSHEQYF.

V is TRBV14 and J is TRBJ1-3; D unresolved. V was trimmed by 5 bases and J by 2 bases, leaving 4 bases between them. Germline CDR1 is SGHDN and CDR2 is FVKESK. CDR3 length: 12 residues. The CDR3 DNA sequence: TGTGCCAGCAGCTACACTGGAAACACCATATATTTT. This gives the protein CASSYTGNTIYF.

The V and J genes are TRBV9 and TRBJ2-5; 7 positions match TRBD2. The CDR3 has 15 amino acids. V was clipped by 1 base and J by 1 base; unmatched bases: 4. Germline loops: CDR1 SGDLS, CDR2 YYNGEE. The CDR3 region is CASSVHGTTQETQYF. The CDR3 region has the DNA TGTGCCAGCAGCGTACACGGGACTACCCAAGAGACCCAGTACTTC.

This chain uses TRBV9 with TRBJ1-2; D ambiguous. The V end was cut by 3 bases, the J end by 2 bases, with 14 bases between. The CDR3 has 15 residues. CDR1 and CDR2 from the germline V gene are SGDLS and YYNGEE. The CDR3 DNA is TGTGCCAGCAGCGCAAAGCACGGGTCCAACTATGGCTACACCTTC. This translates into CASSAKHGSNYGYTF.

This clone has just a few counts. The V call is TRBV4-2, the J call TRBJ2-2; D gene unclear. Trimming took 3 bases from V and 2 from J, leaving 10 bases between them. CDR3 length: 15 amino acids. Germline CDR1 is LGHNA and CDR2 is YNFKEQ. This CDR3 is CASSQVLGNTGELFF. The CDR3 bases are TGTGCCAGCAGCCAGGTGTTGGGCAACACCGGGGAGCTGTTTTTT.

Worth noting for this clone: Other DNA sequences in this specimen translate into the identical CDR3. CDR3: CASSLDPRAGTGELFF. In nucleotides, the CDR3 is TGTGCCAGCAGCTTGGATCCGCGGGCTGGCACCGGGGAGCTGTTTTTT. V gene TRBV5-5 combines with J gene TRBJ2-2; D possibly corresponds to TRBD2 (5 bases). V was pared by 0 bases and J by 4 bases, with 13 bases between. The CDR3 length is 16 residues. Germline V gene sequence: CDR1 SGHKS, CDR2 YYEKEE (reference sequence).

This chain joins TRBV5-6 and TRBJ1-2, with D possibly matching TRBD1 (6 bases). This CDR3 has 12 amino acids. Trimming pared 0 bases from V and 7 bases from J, leaving 7 bases between. Germline loops: CDR1 SGHDT, CDR2 YYEEEE. CDR3 loop: CASSLADSGYTF. Written as DNA, the CDR3 is TGTGCCAGCAGCTTGGCGGACAGTGGCTACACCTTC.

The V gene is TRBV6-1, the J gene TRBJ2-5; D is uncertain. The DNA end is a closer match to TRBJ2-7, so the J assignment may be wrong. Germline lookup yields CDR1 MNHNS and CDR2 SASEGT. This CDR3 comprises 11 residues. The CDR3 sequence is CASSEAYEQYF. In DNA form, the CDR3 reads TGTGCCAGCAGTGAAGCATACGAGCAGTACTTC.

This chain connects TRBV14 to TRBJ2-6; D is possibly TRBD1 (5 bases). This CDR3 spans 14 amino acids. CDR1 and CDR2 from the germline V gene are SGHDN and FVKESK. Trimming stripped 5 bases from V and 7 bases from J, with 12 bases between. The CDR3: CASSLDSPANVLTF. CDR3 in DNA: TGTGCCAGCAGCTTAGACAGTCCCGCCAACGTCCTGACTTTC. The full variable domain, completed using reference TRBV14 and TRBJ2-6, is EAGVTQFPSHSVIEKGQTVTLRCDPISGHDNLYWYRRVMGKEIKFLLHFVKESKQDESGMPNNRFLAERTGGTYSTLKVQPAELEDSGVYFCASSLDSPANVLTFGAGSRLTVL.

This clone was counted a single time. The chain couples TRBV27 to TRBJ2-7, with D possibly being TRBD2 (5 bases). Germline V gives CDR1 MNHEY, CDR2 SMNVEV (reference sequence). Trimming took off 8 bases at V and 4 bases at J, with 24 bases between the two ends. The CDR3 consists of 16 residues. Here the CDR3 reads CASCVAPSWLGYEQYF. CDR3 bases: TGTGCCAGCTGCGTAGCCCCTAGCTGGCTCGGGTACGAGCAGTACTTC.